The clone carrying this T cell receptor beta chain has a single count. Within the sample, other DNA sequences also encode this same CDR3. The data are from a study of cytomegalovirus exposure and HLA in healthy donors. The donors were healthy bone marrow donors. V gave up 3 bases and J gave up 5 bases, with 7 bases separating them. Germline assignment: CDR1 DFQATT and CDR2 SNEGSKA (reference sequence). The CDR3 contains 11 residues. The primer mix had 60 Vbeta and 13 Jbeta primers. Profiled with immunoSEQ multiplex PCR; TCRdb holds only in-frame clones, not every one. The profile shows approximately 150,000 clones, 55% to 70% of them singletons.

The receptor's source is a woman aged 40-49 years in good health and CMV-seropositive. The rearrangement joins TRBV20-1 to TRBJ2-5; D possibly corresponds to TRBD2 (5 bases). Sequenced input: PBMCs. The CDR3 nucleotides read TGCAGTGCTAGTGGCGGGGAGACCCAGTACTTC. Translation gives CSASGGETQYF.